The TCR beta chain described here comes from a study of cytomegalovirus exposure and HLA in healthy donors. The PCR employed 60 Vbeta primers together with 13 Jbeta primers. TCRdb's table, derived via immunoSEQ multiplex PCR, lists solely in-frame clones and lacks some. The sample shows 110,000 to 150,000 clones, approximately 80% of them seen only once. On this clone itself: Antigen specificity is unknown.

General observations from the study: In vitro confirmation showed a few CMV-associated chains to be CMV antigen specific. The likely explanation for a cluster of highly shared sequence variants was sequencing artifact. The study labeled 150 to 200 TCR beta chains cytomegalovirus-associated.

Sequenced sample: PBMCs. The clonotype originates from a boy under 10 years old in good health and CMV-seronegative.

The CDR3 protein is CASTRHPPTGELFF. CDR3 nucleotide sequence: TGTGCCAGCACCCGACACCCTCCCACCGGGGAGCTGTTTTTT. V and J are TRBV27 and TRBJ2-2; no definite D call. The length of the CDR3 is 14 residues. The V and J ends lost 7 bases and 4 bases respectively, with 13 bases between them. The germline V gene encodes CDR1 MNHEY and CDR2 SMNVEV (reference sequence).